Detailed here is one TCR beta chain. This record belongs to a study of blood T cell repertoires in COVID-19. The length of the CDR3 is 13 residues. Deletions cut 6 bases from V and 3 bases from J, with 12 bases between. Germline V gives CDR1 MDHEN, CDR2 SYDVKM. Methods used by the authors: Nucleated cell counts were estimated from reference gene primer amplification. Produced via immunoSEQ multiplex PCR; TCRdb's table is partial and in-frame only. D and trimming were read from the DNA, whereas the V and J calls and clone size are those reported in that table. This sample has around 160,000 clones, with roughly 90% found just once.

This clonotype originated in a man aged 60-69 years with active or convalescent COVID-19. Sequencing was done on a sample of peripheral blood. The chain is built from TRBV28 and TRBJ2-7, with D perhaps matching TRBD1 (6 bases). The CDR3 DNA follows: TGTGCCAGCAGCCAAGGACAGATCTACGAGCAGTACTTC. Its translation is CASSQGQIYEQYF.